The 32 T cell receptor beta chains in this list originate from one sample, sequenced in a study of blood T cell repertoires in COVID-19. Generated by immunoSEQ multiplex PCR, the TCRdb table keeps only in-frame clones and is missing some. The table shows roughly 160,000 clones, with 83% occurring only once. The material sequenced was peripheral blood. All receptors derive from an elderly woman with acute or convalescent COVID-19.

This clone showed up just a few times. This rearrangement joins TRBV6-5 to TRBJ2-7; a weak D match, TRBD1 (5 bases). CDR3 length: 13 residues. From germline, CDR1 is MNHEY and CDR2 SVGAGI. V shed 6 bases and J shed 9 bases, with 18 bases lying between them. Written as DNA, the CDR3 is TGTGCCAGCAGAGGGGTAGGGCCCGTCGGGCAGTACTTC. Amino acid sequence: CASRGVGPVGQYF.

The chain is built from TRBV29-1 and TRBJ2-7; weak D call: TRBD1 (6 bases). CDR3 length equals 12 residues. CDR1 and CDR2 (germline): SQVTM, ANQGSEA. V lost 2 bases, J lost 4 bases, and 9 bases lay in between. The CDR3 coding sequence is TGCAGCGTTGAACGGGACACTTACGAGCAGTACTTC. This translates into CSVERDTYEQYF.

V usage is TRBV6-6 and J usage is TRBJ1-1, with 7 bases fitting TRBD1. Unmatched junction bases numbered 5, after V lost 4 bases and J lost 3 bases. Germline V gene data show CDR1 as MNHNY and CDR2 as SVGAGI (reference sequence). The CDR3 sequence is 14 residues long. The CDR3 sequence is CASSLTGSYTEAFF. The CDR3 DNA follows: TGTGCCAGCAGTTTGACAGGGAGCTACACTGAAGCTTTCTTT.

The CDR3 region has the DNA TGTGCCACCAGCAGAGAAGGACTAGCGGGATTCAATGAGCAGTTCTTC. Protein: CATSREGLAGFNEQFF. V is TRBV15 and J is TRBJ2-1; 12 positions match TRBD2. This CDR3 region has 16 residues. Losses at the gene ends were 0 bases for V and 6 bases for J; bases not matched to a gene: 3. CDR1 is LNHNV and CDR2 is YYDKDF in the germline V gene (reference sequence).

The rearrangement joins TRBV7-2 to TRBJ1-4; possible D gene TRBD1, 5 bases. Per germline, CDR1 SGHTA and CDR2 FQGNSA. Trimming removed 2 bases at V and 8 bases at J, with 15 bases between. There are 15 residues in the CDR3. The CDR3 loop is CASSLHGGRDEKLFF. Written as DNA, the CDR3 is TGTGCCAGCAGCTTACATGGCGGGCGGGACGAAAAACTGTTTTTT.

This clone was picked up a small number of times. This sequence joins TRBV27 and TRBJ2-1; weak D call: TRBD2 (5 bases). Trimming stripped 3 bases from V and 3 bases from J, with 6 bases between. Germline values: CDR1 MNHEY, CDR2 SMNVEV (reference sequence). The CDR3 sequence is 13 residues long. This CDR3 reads CASSFGSYNEQFF. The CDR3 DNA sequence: TGTGCCAGCAGTTTTGGGAGCTACAATGAGCAGTTCTTC.

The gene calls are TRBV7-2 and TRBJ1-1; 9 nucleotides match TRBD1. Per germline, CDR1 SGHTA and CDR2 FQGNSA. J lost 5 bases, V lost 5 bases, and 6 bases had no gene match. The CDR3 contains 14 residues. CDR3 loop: CASSRQTGGTEAFF. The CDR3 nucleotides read TGTGCCAGCAGCAGGCAGACAGGGGGTACTGAAGCTTTCTTT. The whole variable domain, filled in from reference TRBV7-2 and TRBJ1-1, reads GAGVSQSPSNKVTEKGKDVELRCDPISGHTALYWYRQSLGQGLEFLIYFQGNSAPDKSGLPSDRFSAERTGGSVSTLTIQRTQQEDSAVYLCASSRQTGGTEAFFGQGTRLTVV.

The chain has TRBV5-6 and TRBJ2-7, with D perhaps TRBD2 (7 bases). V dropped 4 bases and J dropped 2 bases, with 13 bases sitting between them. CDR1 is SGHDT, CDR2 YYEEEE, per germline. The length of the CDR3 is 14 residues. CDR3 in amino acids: CASSGGDTTYEQYF. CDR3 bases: TGTGCCAGCAGCGGGGGGGACACGACCTACGAGCAGTACTTC.

CDR3 nucleotide sequence: TGTGCCAGCAGGGACTGGGACTACAATGAGCAGTTCTTC. Translated: CASRDWDYNEQFF. The genes are TRBV12-3 or TRBV12-4 and TRBJ2-1, with a tentative D call TRBD2 (5 bases). This CDR3 spans 13 amino acids. Trimming left V 6 bases short and J 3 bases short, with 9 bases between.

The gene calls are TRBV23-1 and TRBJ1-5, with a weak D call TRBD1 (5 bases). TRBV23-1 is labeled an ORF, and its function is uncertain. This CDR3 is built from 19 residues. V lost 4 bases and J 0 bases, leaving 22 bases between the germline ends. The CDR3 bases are TGCGCCAGCAGTCCCCGGTGTTTTCAGGACACCTATAGCAATCAGCCCCAGCATTTT. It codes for CASSPRCFQDTYSNQPQHF.

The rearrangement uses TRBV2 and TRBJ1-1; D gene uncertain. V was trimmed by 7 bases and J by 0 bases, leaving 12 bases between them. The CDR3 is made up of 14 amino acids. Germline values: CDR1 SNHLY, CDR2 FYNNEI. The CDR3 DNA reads TGTGCCAGCATGGTACGGCGGTTGAACACTGAAGCTTTCTTT. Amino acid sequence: CASMVRRLNTEAFF.

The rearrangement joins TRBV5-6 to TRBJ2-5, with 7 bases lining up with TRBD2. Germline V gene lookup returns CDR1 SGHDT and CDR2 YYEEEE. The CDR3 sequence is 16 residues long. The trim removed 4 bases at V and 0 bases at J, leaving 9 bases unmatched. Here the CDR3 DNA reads TGTGCCAGCAGCCTTCTCCCGGGGGGAGACCAAGAGACCCAGTACTTC. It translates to CASSLLPGGDQETQYF.

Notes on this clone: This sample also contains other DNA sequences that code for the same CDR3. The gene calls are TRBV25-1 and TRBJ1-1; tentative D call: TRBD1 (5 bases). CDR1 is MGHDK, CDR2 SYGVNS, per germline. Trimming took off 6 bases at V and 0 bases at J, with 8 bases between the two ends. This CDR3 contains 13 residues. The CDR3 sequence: CASRQELNTEAFF. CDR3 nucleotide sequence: TGTGCCAGCAGACAGGAACTGAACACTGAAGCTTTCTTT.

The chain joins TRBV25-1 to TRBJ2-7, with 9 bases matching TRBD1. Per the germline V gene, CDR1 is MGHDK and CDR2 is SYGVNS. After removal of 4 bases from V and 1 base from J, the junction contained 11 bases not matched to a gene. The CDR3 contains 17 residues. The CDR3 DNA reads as TGTGCCAGCAGTGGGAGAAAGGGGACAGGGAAGTCCTACGAGCAGTACTTC. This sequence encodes CASSGRKGTGKSYEQYF.

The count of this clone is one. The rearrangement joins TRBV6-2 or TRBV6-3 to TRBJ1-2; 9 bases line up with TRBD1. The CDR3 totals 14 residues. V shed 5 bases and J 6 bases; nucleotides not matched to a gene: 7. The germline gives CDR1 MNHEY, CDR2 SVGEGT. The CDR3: CASSTTQGAHGYTF. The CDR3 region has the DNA TGTGCCAGCAGTACGACACAGGGGGCCCATGGCTACACCTTC.

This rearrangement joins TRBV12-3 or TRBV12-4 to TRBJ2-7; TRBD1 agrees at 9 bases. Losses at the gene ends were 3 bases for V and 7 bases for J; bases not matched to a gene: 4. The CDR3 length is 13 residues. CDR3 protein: CASSFGQGREQYF. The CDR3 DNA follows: TGTGCCAGCAGTTTTGGACAGGGGAGGGAGCAGTACTTC.

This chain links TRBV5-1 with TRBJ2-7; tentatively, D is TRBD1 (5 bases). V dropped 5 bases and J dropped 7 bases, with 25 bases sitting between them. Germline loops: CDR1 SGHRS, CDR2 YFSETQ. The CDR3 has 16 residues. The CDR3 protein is CASRGSPVGATGEQYF. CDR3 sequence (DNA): TGCGCCAGCAGGGGCTCTCCAGTAGGGGCTACCGGGGAGCAGTACTTC.

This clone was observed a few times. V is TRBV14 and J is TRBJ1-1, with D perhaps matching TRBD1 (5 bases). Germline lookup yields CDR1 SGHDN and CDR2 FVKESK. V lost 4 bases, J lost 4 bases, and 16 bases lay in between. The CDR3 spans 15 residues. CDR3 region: CASSRISGGGTEAFF. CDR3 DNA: TGTGCCAGCAGCCGGATCAGCGGCGGGGGCACTGAAGCTTTCTTT.

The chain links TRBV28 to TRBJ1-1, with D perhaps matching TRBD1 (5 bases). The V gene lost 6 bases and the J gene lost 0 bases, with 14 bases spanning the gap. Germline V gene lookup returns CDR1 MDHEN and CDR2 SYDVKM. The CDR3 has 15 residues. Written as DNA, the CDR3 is TGTGCCAGCAGATGGCCGCGGGGGATGAACACTGAAGCTTTCTTT. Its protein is CASRWPRGMNTEAFF.

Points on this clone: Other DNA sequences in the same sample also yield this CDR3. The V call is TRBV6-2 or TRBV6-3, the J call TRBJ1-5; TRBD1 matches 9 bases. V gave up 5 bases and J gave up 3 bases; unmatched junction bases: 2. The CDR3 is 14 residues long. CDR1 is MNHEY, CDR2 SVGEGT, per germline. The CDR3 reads CASSRTGDNQPQHF. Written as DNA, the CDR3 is TGTGCCAGCAGTCGGACAGGGGACAATCAGCCCCAGCATTTT.

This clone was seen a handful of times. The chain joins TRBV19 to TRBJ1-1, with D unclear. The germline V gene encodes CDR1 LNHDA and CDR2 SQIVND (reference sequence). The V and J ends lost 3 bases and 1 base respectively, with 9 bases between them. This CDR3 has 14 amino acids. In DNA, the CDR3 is TGTGCCAGTAGTATCTGGGAGGAGAACACTGAAGCTTTCTTT. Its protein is CASSIWEENTEAFF.

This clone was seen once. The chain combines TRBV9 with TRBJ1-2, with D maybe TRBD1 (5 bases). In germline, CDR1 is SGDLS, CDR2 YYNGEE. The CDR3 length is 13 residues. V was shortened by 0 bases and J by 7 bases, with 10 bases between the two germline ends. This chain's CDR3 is CASSVVEGLGYTF. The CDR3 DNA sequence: TGTGCCAGCAGCGTAGTGGAGGGGCTTGGCTACACCTTC.

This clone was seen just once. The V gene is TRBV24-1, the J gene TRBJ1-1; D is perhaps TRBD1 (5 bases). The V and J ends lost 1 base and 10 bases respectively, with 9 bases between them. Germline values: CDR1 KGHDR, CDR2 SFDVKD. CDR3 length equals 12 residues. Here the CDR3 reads CATSDFTGGAFF. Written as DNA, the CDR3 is TGTGCCACCAGTGATTTCACGGGGGGAGCTTTCTTT.

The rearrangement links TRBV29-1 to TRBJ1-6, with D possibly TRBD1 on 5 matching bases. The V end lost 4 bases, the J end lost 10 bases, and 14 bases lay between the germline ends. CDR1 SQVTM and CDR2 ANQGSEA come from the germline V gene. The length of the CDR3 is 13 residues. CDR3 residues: CSVADGGGSPLHF. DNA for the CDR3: TGCAGCGTTGCGGATGGGGGAGGATCACCCCTCCACTTT.

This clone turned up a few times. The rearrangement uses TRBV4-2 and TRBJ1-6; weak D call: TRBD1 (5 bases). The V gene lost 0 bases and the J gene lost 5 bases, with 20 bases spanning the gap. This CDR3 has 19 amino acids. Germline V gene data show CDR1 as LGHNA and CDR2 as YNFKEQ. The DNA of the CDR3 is TGTGCCAGCAGCCAAGAGTCGTTGGGCGGGGCAGGTGATAATTCACCCCTCCACTTT. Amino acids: CASSQESLGGAGDNSPLHF.

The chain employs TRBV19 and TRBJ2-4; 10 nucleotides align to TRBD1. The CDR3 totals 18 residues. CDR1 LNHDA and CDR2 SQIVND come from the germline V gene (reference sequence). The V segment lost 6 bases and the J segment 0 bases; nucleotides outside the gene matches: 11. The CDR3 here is CASRRPGTGAEAKNIQYF. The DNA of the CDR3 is TGTGCCAGTAGACGTCCCGGGACAGGGGCCGAAGCCAAAAACATTCAGTACTTC.

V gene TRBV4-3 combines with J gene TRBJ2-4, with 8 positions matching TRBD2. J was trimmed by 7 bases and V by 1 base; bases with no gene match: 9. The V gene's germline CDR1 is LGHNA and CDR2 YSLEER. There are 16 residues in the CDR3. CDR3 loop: CASSQGSRGALNIQYF. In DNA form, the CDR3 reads TGCGCCAGCAGCCAAGGGTCGCGGGGGGCTTTGAACATTCAGTACTTC.

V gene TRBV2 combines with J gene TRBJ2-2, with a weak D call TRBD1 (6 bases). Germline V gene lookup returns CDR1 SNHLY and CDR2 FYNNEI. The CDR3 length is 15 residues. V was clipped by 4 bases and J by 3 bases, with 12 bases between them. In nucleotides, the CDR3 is TGTGCCAGCAGTGTGCTGGGGGCTTACACCGGGGAGCTGTTTTTT. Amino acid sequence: CASSVLGAYTGELFF. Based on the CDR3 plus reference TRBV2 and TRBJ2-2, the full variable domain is EPEVTQTPSHQVTQMGQEVILRCVPISNHLYFYWYRQILGQKVEFLVSFYNNEISEKSEIFDDQFSVERPDGSNFTLKIRSTKLEDSAMYFCASSVLGAYTGELFFGEGSRLTVL.

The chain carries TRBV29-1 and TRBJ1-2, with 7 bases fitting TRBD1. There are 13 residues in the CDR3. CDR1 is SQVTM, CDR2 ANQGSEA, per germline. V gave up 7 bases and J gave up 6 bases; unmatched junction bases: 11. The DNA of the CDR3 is TGCAGCGGCGGGGACAGAACAGCTGATGGCTACACCTTC. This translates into CSGGDRTADGYTF.

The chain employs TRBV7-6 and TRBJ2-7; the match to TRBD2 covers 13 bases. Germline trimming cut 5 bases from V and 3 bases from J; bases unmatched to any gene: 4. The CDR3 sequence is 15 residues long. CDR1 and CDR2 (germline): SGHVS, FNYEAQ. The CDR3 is CASSAGTSGNYEQYF. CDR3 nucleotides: TGTGCCAGCAGCGCGGGGACTAGCGGGAACTACGAGCAGTACTTC.

The CDR3 nucleotides are TGTGCCAGCAGCTTGGACTTACGGGACTATGGCTACACCTTC. It encodes CASSLDLRDYGYTF. This chain links TRBV5-5 with TRBJ1-2; D not resolved. The CDR3 is 14 residues long. Germline lookup yields CDR1 SGHKS and CDR2 YYEKEE (reference sequence). V lost 0 bases and J lost 3, with 9 bases in between.

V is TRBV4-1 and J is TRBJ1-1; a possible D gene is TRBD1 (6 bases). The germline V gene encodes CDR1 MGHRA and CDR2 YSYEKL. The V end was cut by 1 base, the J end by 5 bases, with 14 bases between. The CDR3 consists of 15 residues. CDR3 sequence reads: CASSQADRLSTEAFF. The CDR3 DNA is TGCGCCAGCAGCCAAGCCGACAGGCTGAGTACTGAAGCTTTCTTT.